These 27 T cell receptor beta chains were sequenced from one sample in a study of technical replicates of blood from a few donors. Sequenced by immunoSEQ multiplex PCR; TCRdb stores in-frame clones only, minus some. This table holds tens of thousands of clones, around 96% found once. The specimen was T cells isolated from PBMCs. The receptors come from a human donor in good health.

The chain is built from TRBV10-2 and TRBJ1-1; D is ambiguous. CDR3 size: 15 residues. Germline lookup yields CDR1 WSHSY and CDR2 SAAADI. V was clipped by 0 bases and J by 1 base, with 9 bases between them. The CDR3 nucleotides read TGCGCCAGCAGTGAGTCTGGTTGGGCGAACACTGAAGCTTTCTTT. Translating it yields CASSESGWANTEAFF.

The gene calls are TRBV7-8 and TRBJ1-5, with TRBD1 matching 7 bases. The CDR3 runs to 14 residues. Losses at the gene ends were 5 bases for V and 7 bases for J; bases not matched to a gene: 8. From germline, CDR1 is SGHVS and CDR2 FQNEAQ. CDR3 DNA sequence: TGTGCCAGCAGCCCATCAGGGGGGTTGCAGCCCCAGCATTTT. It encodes CASSPSGGLQPQHF. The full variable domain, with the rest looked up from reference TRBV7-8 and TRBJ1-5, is GAGVSQSPRYKVAKRGQDVALRCDPISGHVSLFWYQQALGQGPEFLTYFQNEAQLDKSGLPSDRFFAERPEGSVSTLKIQRTQQEDSAVYLCASSPSGGLQPQHFGDGTRLSIL.

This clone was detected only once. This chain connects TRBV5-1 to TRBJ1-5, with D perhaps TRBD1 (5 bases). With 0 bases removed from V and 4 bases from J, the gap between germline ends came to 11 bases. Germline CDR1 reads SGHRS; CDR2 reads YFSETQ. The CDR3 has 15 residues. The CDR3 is CASSLDGGYNQPQHF. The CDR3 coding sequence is TGCGCCAGCAGCTTGGATGGGGGGTATAATCAGCCCCAGCATTTT.

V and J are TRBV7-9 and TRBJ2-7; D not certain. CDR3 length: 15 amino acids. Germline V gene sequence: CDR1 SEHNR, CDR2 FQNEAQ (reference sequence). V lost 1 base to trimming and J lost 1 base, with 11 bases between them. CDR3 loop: CASSLGFGLSYEQYF. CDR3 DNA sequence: TGTGCCAGCAGCTTAGGATTCGGGTTGTCCTACGAGCAGTACTTC.

The CDR3: CASSGAPPGQGAVEQFF. CDR3 DNA sequence: TGCGCCAGCAGCGGAGCACCCCCGGGACAGGGGGCCGTTGAGCAGTTCTTC. This sequence joins TRBV5-1 and TRBJ2-1; 12 nucleotides agree with TRBD1. CDR1 SGHRS and CDR2 YFSETQ come from the germline V gene. The V gene end was trimmed by 4 bases and the J gene end by 9 bases; junction bases not matched to a gene: 14. The CDR3 extends over 17 amino acids. Based on the CDR3 plus reference TRBV5-1 and TRBJ2-1, the full variable domain is KAGVTQTPRYLIKTRGQQVTLSCSPISGHRSVSWYQQTPGQGLQFLFEYFSETQRNKGNFPGRFSGRQFSNSRSEMNVSTLELGDSALYLCASSGAPPGQGAVEQFFGPGTRLTVL.

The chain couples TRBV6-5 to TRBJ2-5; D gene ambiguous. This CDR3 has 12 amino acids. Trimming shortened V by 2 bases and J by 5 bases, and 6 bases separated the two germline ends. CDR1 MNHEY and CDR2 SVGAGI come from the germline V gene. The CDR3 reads CASSYPPETQYF. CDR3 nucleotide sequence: TGTGCCAGCAGTTACCCCCCGGAGACCCAGTACTTC.

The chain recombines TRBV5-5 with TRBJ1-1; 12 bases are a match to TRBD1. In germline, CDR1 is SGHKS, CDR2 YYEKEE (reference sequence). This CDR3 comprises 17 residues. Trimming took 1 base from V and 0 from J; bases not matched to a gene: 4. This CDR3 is CASSLLGQGAMNTEAFF. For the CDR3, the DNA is TGTGCCAGCAGCTTGTTGGGACAGGGGGCCATGAACACTGAAGCTTTCTTT.

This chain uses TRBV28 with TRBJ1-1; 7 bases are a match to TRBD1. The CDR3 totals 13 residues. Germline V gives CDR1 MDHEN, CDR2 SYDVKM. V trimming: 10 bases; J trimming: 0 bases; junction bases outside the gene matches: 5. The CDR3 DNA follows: TGTGCCATACAGGGGTTTATGAACACTGAAGCTTTCTTT. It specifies CAIQGFMNTEAFF.

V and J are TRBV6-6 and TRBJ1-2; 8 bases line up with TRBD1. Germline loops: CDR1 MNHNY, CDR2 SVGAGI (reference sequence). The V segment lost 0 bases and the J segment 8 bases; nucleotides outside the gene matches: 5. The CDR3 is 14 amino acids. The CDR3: CASSYSGQGNGYTF. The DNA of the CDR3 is TGTGCCAGCAGTTACTCCGGACAGGGAAACGGCTACACCTTC.

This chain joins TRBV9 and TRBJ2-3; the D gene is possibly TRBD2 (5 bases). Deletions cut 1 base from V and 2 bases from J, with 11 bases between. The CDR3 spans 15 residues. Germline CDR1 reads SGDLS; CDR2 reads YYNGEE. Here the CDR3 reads CASSVSGPVTDTQYF. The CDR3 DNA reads TGTGCCAGCAGCGTAAGCGGACCAGTCACAGATACGCAGTATTTT.

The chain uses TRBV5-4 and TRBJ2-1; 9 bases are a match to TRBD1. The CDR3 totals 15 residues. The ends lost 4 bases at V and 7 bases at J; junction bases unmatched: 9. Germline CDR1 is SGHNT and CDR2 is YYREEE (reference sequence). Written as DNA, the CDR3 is TGTGCCAGCAGCCTCACCTTGACAGGGGGAAATGAGCAGTTCTTC. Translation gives CASSLTLTGGNEQFF.

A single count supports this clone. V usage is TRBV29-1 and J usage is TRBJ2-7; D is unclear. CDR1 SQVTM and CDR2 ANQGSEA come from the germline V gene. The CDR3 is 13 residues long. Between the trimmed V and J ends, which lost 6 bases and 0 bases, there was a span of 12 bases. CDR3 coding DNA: TGCAGCGTACTACCCAAGGACTCCTACGAGCAGTACTTC. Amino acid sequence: CSVLPKDSYEQYF.

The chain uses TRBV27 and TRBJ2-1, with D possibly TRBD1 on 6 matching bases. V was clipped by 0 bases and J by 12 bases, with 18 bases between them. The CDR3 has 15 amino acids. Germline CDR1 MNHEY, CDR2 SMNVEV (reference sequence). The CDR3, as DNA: TGTGCCAGCAGTTTATCCGTAATACAGGGAGAGGGGCAGTTCTTC. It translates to CASSLSVIQGEGQFF.

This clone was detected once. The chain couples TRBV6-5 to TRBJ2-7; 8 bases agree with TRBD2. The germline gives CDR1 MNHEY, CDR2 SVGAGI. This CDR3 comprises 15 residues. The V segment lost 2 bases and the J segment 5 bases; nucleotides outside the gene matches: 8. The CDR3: CASSYLSGGFHEQYF. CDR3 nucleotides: TGTGCCAGCAGTTACCTTTCGGGAGGGTTCCACGAGCAGTACTTC.

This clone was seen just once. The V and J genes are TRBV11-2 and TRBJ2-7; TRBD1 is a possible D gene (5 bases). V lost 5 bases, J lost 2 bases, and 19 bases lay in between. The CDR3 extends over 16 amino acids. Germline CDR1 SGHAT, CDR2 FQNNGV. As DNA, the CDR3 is TGTGCCAGCAGCCCTCTAAGCCAGGGTAGACCCTACGAGCAGTACTTC. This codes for CASSPLSQGRPYEQYF.

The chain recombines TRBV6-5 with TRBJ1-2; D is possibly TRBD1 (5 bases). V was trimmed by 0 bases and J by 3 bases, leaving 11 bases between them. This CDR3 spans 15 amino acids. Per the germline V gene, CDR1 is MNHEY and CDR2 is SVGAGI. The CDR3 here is CASSYSTRAHYGYTF. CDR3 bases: TGTGCCAGCAGTTACTCGACCAGGGCACACTATGGCTACACCTTC.

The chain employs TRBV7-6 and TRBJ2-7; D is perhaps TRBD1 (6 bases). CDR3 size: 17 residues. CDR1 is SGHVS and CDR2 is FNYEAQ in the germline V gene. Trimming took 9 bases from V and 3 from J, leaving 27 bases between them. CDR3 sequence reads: CARAAIMRVGAGYEQYF. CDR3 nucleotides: TGTGCCAGGGCCGCAATCATGAGGGTGGGGGCTGGCTACGAGCAGTACTTC.

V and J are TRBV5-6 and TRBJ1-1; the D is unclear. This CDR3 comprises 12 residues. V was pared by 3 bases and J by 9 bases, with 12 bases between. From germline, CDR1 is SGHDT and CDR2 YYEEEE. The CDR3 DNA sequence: TGTGCCAGCAGCTCGCCCGGGGTTAAAGCTTTCTTT. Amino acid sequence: CASSSPGVKAFF.

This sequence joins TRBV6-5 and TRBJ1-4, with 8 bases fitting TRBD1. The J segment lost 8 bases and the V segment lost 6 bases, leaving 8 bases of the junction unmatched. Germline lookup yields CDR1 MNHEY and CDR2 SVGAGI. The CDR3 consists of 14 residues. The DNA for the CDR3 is TGTGCCAGCAGGCGACAGGGGAGTAACGAAAAACTGTTTTTT. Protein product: CASRRQGSNEKLFF.

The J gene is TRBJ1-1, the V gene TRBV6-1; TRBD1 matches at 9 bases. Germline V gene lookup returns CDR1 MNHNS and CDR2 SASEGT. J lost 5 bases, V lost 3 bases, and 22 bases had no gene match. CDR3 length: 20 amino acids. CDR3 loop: CASSDLGTGMLWGDRTEAFF. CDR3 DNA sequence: TGTGCCAGCAGTGATCTCGGGACAGGGATGTTATGGGGCGATCGAACTGAAGCTTTCTTT.

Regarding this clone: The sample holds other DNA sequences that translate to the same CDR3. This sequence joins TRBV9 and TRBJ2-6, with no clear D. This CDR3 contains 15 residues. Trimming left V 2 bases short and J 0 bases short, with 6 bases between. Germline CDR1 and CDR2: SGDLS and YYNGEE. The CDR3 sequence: CASSVGSSGANVLTF. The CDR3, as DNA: TGTGCCAGCAGCGTCGGGTCCTCTGGGGCCAACGTCCTGACTTTC.

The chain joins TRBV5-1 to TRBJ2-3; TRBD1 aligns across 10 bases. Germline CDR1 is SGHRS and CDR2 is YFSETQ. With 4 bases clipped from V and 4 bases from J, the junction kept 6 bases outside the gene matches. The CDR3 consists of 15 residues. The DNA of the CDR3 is TGCGCCAGCAGCGGACAGGGGGTCAAGGCAGATACGCAGTATTTT. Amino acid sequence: CASSGQGVKADTQYF.

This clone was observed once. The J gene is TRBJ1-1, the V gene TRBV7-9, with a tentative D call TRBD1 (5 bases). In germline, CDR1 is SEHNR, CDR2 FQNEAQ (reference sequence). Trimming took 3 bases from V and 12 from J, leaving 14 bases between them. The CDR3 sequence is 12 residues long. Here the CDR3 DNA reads TGTGCCAGCAGCTTGGGACTTTTGGAGTCTTTCTTT. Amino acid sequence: CASSLGLLESFF.

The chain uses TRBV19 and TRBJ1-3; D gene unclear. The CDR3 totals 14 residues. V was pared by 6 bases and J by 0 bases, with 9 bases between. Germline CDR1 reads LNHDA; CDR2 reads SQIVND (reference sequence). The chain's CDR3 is CASRTTSSGNTIYF. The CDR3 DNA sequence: TGTGCCAGTAGGACAACGAGCTCTGGAAACACCATATATTTT.

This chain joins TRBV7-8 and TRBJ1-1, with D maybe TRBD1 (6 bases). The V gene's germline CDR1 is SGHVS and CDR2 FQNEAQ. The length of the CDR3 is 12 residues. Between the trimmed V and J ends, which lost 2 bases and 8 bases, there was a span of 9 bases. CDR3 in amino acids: CASSLYQGEAFF. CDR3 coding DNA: TGTGCCAGCAGCTTATATCAGGGGGAAGCTTTCTTT.

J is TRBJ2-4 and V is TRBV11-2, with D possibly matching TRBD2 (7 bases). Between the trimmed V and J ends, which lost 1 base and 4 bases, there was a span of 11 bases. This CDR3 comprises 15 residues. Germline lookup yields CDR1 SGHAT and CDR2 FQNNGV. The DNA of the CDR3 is TGTGCCAGCAGCTTAGTAGGGGGGGTTAAAAACATTCAGTACTTC. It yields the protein CASSLVGGVKNIQYF.

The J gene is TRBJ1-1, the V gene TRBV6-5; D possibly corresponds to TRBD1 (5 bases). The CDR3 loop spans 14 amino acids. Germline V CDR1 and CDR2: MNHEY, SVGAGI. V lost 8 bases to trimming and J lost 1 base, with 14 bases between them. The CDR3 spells CASLGRQPNTEAFF. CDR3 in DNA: TGTGCCAGCCTGGGTCGACAGCCGAACACTGAAGCTTTCTTT.